Below are 22 T cell receptor beta chains sequenced from a single sample in a study of T cells in Graves' hyperthyroidism and ophthalmopathy. Amplified TCR beta CDR3 regions came from RNA transcripts. First-round RT-PCR targeting the TCR CDR3 was performed with the HTBI primer set. TCRdb called the multiplex PCR reads again in MiXCR, with one record for every CDR3 protein. This table has nearly 750,000 distinct CDR3 sequences, approximately 36% appearing once. The sample comprised blood. The receptors originated from a woman between 35 and 50 years old with Graves' hyperthyroidism.

Points on this clonotype: One junction end disagrees with the germline gene, perhaps due to a read error. The chain has TRBV6-1 and TRBJ1-1; no reliable D call. Germline V lookup: CDR1 MNHNS, CDR2 SASEGT. This CDR3 spans 13 amino acids. The CDR3 loop is CASSEDLLREASF. DNA for the CDR3: TGTGCCAGCAGTGAAGACCTGCTGAGGGAAGCTTCCTTT.

This sequence joins TRBV6-6 and TRBJ1-4; a weak D match, TRBD1 (5 bases). Germline CDR1 and CDR2: MNHNY and SVGAGI (reference sequence). The CDR3 covers 14 residues. Trimming pared 4 bases from V and 7 bases from J, leaving 13 bases between. The CDR3 reads CASSSGGVGEKLFF. The DNA of the CDR3 is TGTGCCAGCAGTTCCGGGGGGGTCGGTGAAAAACTGTTTTTT.

Concerning this clonotype itself: Germline and junction disagree at one end, which may indicate a read error. The chain uses TRBV2 and TRBJ1-1, with D possibly being TRBD1 (5 bases). The CDR3 loop spans 13 amino acids. Germline CDR1 is SNHLY and CDR2 is FYNNEI. CDR3: CAGSLRGNTEAFF. DNA for the CDR3: TGTGCCGGCAGTCTAAGGGGGAACACTGAAGCTTTCTTT.

The gene calls are TRBV7-4 and TRBJ1-5, with D unclear. CDR1 is SGHVT and CDR2 is SQSDAQ in the germline V gene. With 5 bases removed from V and 4 bases from J, the gap between germline ends came to 12 bases. The CDR3 length is 14 residues. In DNA form, the CDR3 reads TGTGCCAGCAGCCAAGCATTAGGGAATCAGCCCCAGCATTTT. This encodes CASSQALGNQPQHF.

This clonotype was seen a handful of times. The rearrangement uses TRBV7-8 and TRBJ1-6, with no clear D. Germline values: CDR1 SGHVS, CDR2 FQNEAQ. There are 13 residues in the CDR3. Deletions cut 7 bases from V and 8 bases from J, with 12 bases between. CDR3 bases: TGTGCCAGCACCCTCGAACGTGATTCACCCCTCCACTTT. It translates to CASTLERDSPLHF.

This clonotype was recorded at least ten times. The chain uses TRBV20-1 and TRBJ2-5; no reliable D call. CDR1 and CDR2 (germline): DFQATT, SNEGSKA (reference sequence). The CDR3 sequence is 12 residues long. V was clipped by 0 bases and J by 5 bases, with 7 bases between them. In DNA, the CDR3 is TGCAGTGCTAGAGATCTGTCCGAGACCCAGTACTTC. Translated: CSARDLSETQYF.

The J gene is TRBJ2-7, the V gene TRBV12-3 or TRBV12-4; 9 bases map to TRBD1. CDR3 size: 16 residues. Trimming took 5 bases from V and 2 from J; bases not matched to a gene: 10. This chain's CDR3 is CASSPLPGQGAYEQYF. For the CDR3, the DNA is TGTGCCAGCAGTCCCCTTCCGGGACAGGGAGCCTACGAGCAGTACTTC.

A few counts support this clonotype. The chain combines TRBV2 with TRBJ1-2; D remains ambiguous. Germline V gene sequence: CDR1 SNHLY, CDR2 FYNNEI. The CDR3 length is 17 residues. V lost 5 bases to trimming and J lost 4 bases, with 23 bases between them. The CDR3: CASSLSGRLGLLYGYTF. CDR3 sequence (DNA): TGTGCCAGCAGTTTATCCGGAAGACTCGGGCTCCTCTATGGCTACACCTTC.

Regarding this clonotype: A read error is possible here, since a much larger clone lies one base away. The chain combines TRBV2 with TRBJ1-2, with 9 bases matching TRBD1. This CDR3 region has 14 residues. Per germline, CDR1 SNHLY and CDR2 FYNNEI. CDR3 DNA sequence: TGTGCCACCCCGGGACAGGGATTCGAGCATGGCTGCACCTTC. Protein: CATPGQGFEHGCTF.

This clonotype was recorded at least ten times. This chain links TRBV20-1 with TRBJ2-7; 8 positions match TRBD2. CDR3 size: 15 residues. V lost 5 bases to trimming and J lost 0 bases; unmatched junction nucleotides: 9. Germline V gives CDR1 DFQATT, CDR2 SNEGSKA (reference sequence). In nucleotides, the CDR3 is TGCAGTGCTTCATCGGGAGGGGCCAGCTCCTACGAGCAGTACTTC. Translating it yields CSASSGGASSYEQYF.

The chain links TRBV10-3 to TRBJ1-2, with a possible D match to TRBD1 (5 bases). The CDR3 contains 14 residues. The V gene's germline CDR1 is ENHRY and CDR2 SYGVKD. Trimming stripped 0 bases from V and 2 bases from J, with 7 bases between. CDR3 loop: CAISESGHNYGYTF. Written as DNA, the CDR3 is TGTGCCATCAGTGAGTCGGGGCACAACTATGGCTACACCTTC.

The count of this clonotype is one. V and J are TRBV7-2 and TRBJ2-2; D may be TRBD1 (6 bases). Germline V gives CDR1 SGHTA, CDR2 FQGNSA. Trimming took 3 bases from V and 8 from J, leaving 13 bases between them. This CDR3 region has 14 residues. The CDR3 region is CASSFAWGPGELFF. The CDR3 DNA reads as TGTGCCAGCAGCTTTGCTTGGGGGCCAGGGGAGCTGTTTTTT.

This clonotype was counted only a few times. This rearrangement joins TRBV7-9 to TRBJ2-3; D assignment may be TRBD1 or TRBD2 (6 bases each). V was pared by 6 bases and J by 4 bases, with 14 bases between. Germline CDR1 reads SEHNR; CDR2 reads FQNEAQ (reference sequence). The CDR3 runs to 14 residues. The CDR3: CASSQGGIADTQYF. In DNA, the CDR3 is TGTGCCAGCAGTCAAGGGGGGATAGCAGATACGCAGTATTTT.

The chain carries TRBV20-1 and TRBJ2-5, with 10 bases fitting TRBD2. The end of the DNA fits TRBJ2-1 better, so the J call may be wrong. Germline assignment: CDR1 DFQATT and CDR2 SNEGSKA (reference sequence). The CDR3 spans 16 residues. CDR3 in amino acids: CSASHTGTSAYNEQFF. The CDR3 bases are TGCAGTGCTAGCCACACCGGGACTAGCGCATACAATGAGCAGTTCTTC.

This clonotype was seen at least ten times. Here the CDR3 reads CASSYLRDSEGHQPQHF. The CDR3 region has the DNA TGTGCCAGCAGTTACCTTCGGGACAGCGAAGGTCATCAGCCCCAGCATTTT. The V gene is TRBV6-5, the J gene TRBJ1-5; 7 nucleotides agree with TRBD1. Germline CDR1 and CDR2: MNHEY and SVGAGI. This CDR3 spans 17 amino acids. J lost 5 bases, V lost 2 bases, and 12 bases had no gene match.

Of note for this clonotype: This CDR3 is missing its conserved last phenylalanine or tryptophan, likely due to a read error. This chain connects TRBV20-1 to TRBJ2-5; 12 bases are shared with TRBD2. This CDR3 contains 15 residues. The germline V gene encodes CDR1 DFQATT and CDR2 SNEGSKA (reference sequence). V was pared by 4 bases and J by 2 bases, with 5 bases of the junction left unmatched. CDR3 in amino acids: CSAMGLAGGQETQYY. CDR3 DNA: TGCAGTGCTATGGGGCTAGCGGGAGGGCAAGAGACCCAGTACTAC.

The chain links TRBV10-3 to TRBJ2-6, with a weak D call TRBD1 (6 bases). V was pared by 7 bases and J by 18 bases, with 10 bases between. Per the germline V gene, CDR1 is ENHRY and CDR2 is SYGVKD. This CDR3 is built from 9 residues. CDR3 protein: CAITTDRTF. DNA of the CDR3: TGTGCCATCACTACGGACAGGACTTTC.

This clonotype showed up just a few times. The genes are TRBV7-6 and TRBJ2-5; 7 bases map to TRBD1. Germline V gives CDR1 SGHVS, CDR2 FNYEAQ. CDR3 size: 16 residues. V trimming: 5 bases; J trimming: 4 bases; junction bases outside the gene matches: 13. Written as DNA, the CDR3 is TGTGCCAGCAGCCCCTTAGGGGGCGATTCCCCAGAGACCCAGTACTTC. This gives the protein CASSPLGGDSPETQYF.

This clonotype was detected only a few times. This CDR3 reads CASNIQYNTEAFF. The CDR3 DNA sequence: TGTGCCAGCAACATTCAGTATAACACTGAAGCTTTCTTT. The genes are TRBV7-6 and TRBJ1-1; D not certain. Germline CDR1 is SGHVS and CDR2 is FNYEAQ. With 7 bases removed from V and 2 bases from J, the gap between germline ends came to 11 bases. The CDR3 covers 13 residues.

This clonotype was seen many times. V is TRBV29-1 and J is TRBJ1-1, with a possible D match to TRBD1 (5 bases). Deletions cut 4 bases from V and 6 bases from J, with 21 bases between. Germline V gene data show CDR1 as SQVTM and CDR2 as ANQGSEA. The CDR3 loop spans 15 amino acids. CDR3 DNA sequence: TGCAGCGTTGTGGGGGGGAAACTTAAGGCCTCTGAAGCTTTCTTT. Translation: CSVVGGKLKASEAFF.

This chain connects TRBV5-1 to TRBJ1-2; D may be TRBD1 (5 bases). V gave up 4 bases and J gave up 2 bases, with 15 bases separating them. The CDR3 contains 15 residues. CDR1 and CDR2 from the germline V gene are SGHRS and YFSETQ. CDR3 in amino acids: CASSPFPRVNYGYTF. For the CDR3, the DNA is TGCGCCAGCAGCCCATTCCCCAGGGTGAACTATGGCTACACCTTC.

The chain combines TRBV10-3 with TRBJ2-2; the D is unclear. Germline lookup yields CDR1 ENHRY and CDR2 SYGVKD. V lost 1 base and J lost 3, with 6 bases in between. The CDR3 has 14 residues. The CDR3 DNA is TGTGCCATCAGTGAGTTGGTGGACACCGGGGAGCTGTTTTTT. This codes for CAISELVDTGELFF.